This note documents a single T cell receptor beta chain sequence. Its antigen remains unidentified. These data belong to a study of OX40 agonist ivuxolimab in advanced cancers. Study context: Patients took ivuxolimab, an agonistic anti-OX40 (CD134) antibody.

Sequencing was performed with immunoSEQ multiplex PCR; in TCRdb, only in-frame clones are kept and a portion is missing. The sample yields 63,000 or so clones, roughly 84% seen once. Study-wide results and caveats: Clonal expansion in partial responders at 0.1-3.0 mg/kg ranked among the lowest.

The sequence was collected from an adult with an advanced solid tumor such as melanoma, head and neck, liver or kidney cancer. The sample consisted of CD4+ or CD8+ T cells sorted from blood, taken in a trial of the OX40 agonist ivuxolimab.

CDR3 sequence: CASSFSQGYDTQYF. The CDR3 DNA sequence: TGCGCCAGCAGCTTTTCACAGGGCTATGATACGCAGTATTTT. V gene TRBV5-1 combines with J gene TRBJ2-3; D may be TRBD1 (6 bases). Trimming left V 2 bases short and J 6 bases short, with 13 bases between. In germline, CDR1 is SGHRS, CDR2 YFSETQ. CDR3 size: 14 residues. The entire variable domain, with the rest obtained from reference TRBV5-1 and TRBJ2-3, is as follows: KAGVTQTPRYLIKTRGQQVTLSCSPISGHRSVSWYQQTPGQGLQFLFEYFSETQRNKGNFPGRFSGRQFSNSRSEMNVSTLELGDSALYLCASSFSQGYDTQYFGPGTRLTVL.